What follows are 5 T cell receptor beta chains derived from one specimen sequenced in a study of somatic mutations in cytotoxic T cells in rheumatoid arthritis. Generated by immunoSEQ multiplex PCR, the TCRdb table keeps only in-frame clones and is missing some. The sample shows 15,000 or so clones, around 80% of them seen only once. The sample consisted of CD8+ T cells sorted from blood. The receptors were gathered from a woman in her forties or fifties with rheumatoid arthritis.

The chain recombines TRBV28 with TRBJ1-5; D call uncertain. V was clipped by 5 bases and J by 3 bases, with 14 bases between them. This CDR3 contains 15 residues. Germline CDR1 MDHEN, CDR2 SYDVKM. The CDR3 region is CASSPGRIINQPQHF. The CDR3 bases are TGTGCCAGCAGTCCGGGCAGGATAATCAATCAGCCCCAGCATTTT.

The V and J genes are TRBV7-6 and TRBJ1-4; 9 bases match TRBD1. CDR1 is SGHVS, CDR2 FNYEAQ, per germline. With V trimmed by 10 bases and J by 8 bases, 11 bases remained unmatched. This CDR3 has 14 amino acids. In DNA form, the CDR3 reads TGTGCCATCCGATTGGACAGGGGTGAGGAAAAACTGTTTTTT. As protein: CAIRLDRGEEKLFF.

V and J are TRBV19 and TRBJ2-6; 7 positions match TRBD1. The CDR3 loop spans 16 amino acids. Per the germline V gene, CDR1 is LNHDA and CDR2 is SQIVND (reference sequence). V lost 6 bases and J lost 0; bases outside the gene matches: 5. CDR3 nucleotides: TGTGCCAGTAGGGGGACAGATTACTCTGGGGCCAACGTCCTGACTTTC. Its translation: CASRGTDYSGANVLTF.

The chain's CDR3 is CASSQRAEGNEQFF. CDR3 nucleotide sequence: TGTGCCAGCAGCCAACGGGCCGAGGGGAATGAGCAGTTCTTC. The chain combines TRBV14 with TRBJ2-1, with D perhaps matching TRBD1 or TRBD2 (5 bases each). Trimming removed 2 bases from V and 7 bases from J, with 12 bases in between. The V gene's germline CDR1 is SGHDN and CDR2 FVKESK. The CDR3 has 14 amino acids.

The chain carries TRBV2 and TRBJ2-3; the D gene is possibly TRBD2 (5 bases). The CDR3 contains 16 residues. V was shortened by 4 bases and J by 1 base, with 15 bases between the two germline ends. Germline CDR1 reads SNHLY; CDR2 reads FYNNEI. The CDR3 region is CASSVPQSGRTDTQYF. The DNA for the CDR3 is TGTGCCAGCAGTGTTCCCCAGAGCGGCCGCACAGATACGCAGTATTTT.